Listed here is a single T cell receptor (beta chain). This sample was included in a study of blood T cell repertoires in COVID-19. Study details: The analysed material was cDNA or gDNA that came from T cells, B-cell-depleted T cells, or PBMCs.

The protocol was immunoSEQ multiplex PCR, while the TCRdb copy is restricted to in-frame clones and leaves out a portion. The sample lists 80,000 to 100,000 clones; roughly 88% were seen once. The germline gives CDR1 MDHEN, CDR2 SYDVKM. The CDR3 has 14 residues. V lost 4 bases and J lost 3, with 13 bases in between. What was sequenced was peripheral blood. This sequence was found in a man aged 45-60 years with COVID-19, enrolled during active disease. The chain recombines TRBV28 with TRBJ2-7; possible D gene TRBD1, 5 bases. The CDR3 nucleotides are TGTGCCAGCAGTTACTCCAGGGTGGGCTACGAGCAGTACTTC. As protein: CASSYSRVGYEQYF.